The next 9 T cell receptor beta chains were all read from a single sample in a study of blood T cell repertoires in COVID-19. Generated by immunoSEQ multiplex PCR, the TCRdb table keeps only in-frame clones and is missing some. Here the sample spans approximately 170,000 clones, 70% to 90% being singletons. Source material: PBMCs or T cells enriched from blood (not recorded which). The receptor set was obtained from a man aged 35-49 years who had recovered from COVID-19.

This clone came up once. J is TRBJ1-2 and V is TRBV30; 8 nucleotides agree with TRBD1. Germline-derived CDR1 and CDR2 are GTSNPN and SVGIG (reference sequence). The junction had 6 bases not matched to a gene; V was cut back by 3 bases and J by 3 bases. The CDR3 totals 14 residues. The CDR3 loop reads CAWRQGALDYGYTF. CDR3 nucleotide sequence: TGTGCCTGGAGGCAGGGGGCTCTGGACTATGGCTACACCTTC. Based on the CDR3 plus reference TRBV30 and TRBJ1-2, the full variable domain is SQTIHQWPATLVQPVGSPLSLECTVEGTSNPNLYWYRQAAGRGLQLLFYSVGIGQISSEVPQNLSASRPQDRQFILSSKKLLLSDSGFYLCAWRQGALDYGYTFGSGTRLTVV.

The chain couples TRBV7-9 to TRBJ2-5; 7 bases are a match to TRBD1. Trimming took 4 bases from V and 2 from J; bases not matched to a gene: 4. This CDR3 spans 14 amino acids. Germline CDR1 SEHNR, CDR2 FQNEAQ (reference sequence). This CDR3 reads CASSSGTAQETQYF. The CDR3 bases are TGTGCCAGCAGCTCTGGGACAGCACAAGAGACCCAGTACTTC. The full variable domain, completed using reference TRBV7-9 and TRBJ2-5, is DTGVSQNPRHKITKRGQNVTFRCDPISEHNRLYWYRQTLGQGPEFLTYFQNEAQLEKSRLLSDRFSAERPKGSFSTLEIQRTEQGDSAMYLCASSSGTAQETQYFGPGTRLLVL.

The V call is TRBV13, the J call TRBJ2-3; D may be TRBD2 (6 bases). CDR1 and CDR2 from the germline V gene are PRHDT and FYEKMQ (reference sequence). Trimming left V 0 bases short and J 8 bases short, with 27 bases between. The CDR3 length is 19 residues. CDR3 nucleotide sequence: TGTGCCAGCAGCTTAGGGGCGGGGCCGCTTCGTTCGCTAGTCGGTACGCAGTATTTT. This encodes CASSLGAGPLRSLVGTQYF.

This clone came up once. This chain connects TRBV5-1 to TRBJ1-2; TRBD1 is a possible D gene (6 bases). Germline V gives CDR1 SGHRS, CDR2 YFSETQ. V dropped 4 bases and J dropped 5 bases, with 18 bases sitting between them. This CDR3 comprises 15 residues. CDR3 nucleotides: TGCGCCAGCAGCCCCACAGGGTCGGTAAGGTATGGCTACACCTTC. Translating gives CASSPTGSVRYGYTF.

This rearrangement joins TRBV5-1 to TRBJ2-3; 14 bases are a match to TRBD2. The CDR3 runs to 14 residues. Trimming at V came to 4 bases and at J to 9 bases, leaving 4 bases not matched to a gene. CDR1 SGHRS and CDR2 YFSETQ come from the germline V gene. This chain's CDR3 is CASSVGLAGDTQYF. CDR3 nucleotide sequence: TGCGCCAGCAGCGTGGGACTAGCGGGGGACACGCAGTATTTT.

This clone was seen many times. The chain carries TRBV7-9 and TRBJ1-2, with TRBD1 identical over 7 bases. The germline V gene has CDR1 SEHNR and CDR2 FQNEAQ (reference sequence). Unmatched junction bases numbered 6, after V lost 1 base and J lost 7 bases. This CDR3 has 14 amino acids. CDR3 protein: CASSLGQGEVGYTF. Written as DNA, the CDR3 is TGTGCCAGCAGCTTAGGACAGGGAGAAGTTGGCTACACCTTC.

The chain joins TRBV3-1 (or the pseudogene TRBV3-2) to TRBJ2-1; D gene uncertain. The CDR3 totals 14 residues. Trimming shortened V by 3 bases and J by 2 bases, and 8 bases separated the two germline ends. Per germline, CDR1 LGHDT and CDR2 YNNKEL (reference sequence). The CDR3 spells CASSHRRTYNEQFF. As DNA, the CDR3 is TGTGCCAGCAGCCACCGGCGGACCTACAATGAGCAGTTCTTC.

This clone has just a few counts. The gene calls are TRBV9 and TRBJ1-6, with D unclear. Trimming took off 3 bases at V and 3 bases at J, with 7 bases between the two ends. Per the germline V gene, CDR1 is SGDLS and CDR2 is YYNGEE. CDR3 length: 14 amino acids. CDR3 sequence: CASSARDYNSPLHF. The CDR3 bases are TGTGCCAGCAGCGCCCGGGACTATAATTCACCCCTCCACTTT.

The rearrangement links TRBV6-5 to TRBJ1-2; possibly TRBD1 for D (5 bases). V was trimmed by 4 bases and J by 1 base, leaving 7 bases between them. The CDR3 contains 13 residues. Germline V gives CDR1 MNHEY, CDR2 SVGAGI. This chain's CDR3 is CASSLGDNYGYTF. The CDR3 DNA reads TGTGCCAGCAGTTTAGGGGATAACTATGGCTACACCTTC.